A single sample is the source of the 28 T cell receptor beta chains below, sequenced in a study of tumor and adjacent non-tumor tissue in lung cancer. The library came from three nested PCR rounds adapted from ARM-PCR protocols. Each CDR3 protein is one row after TCRdb ran MiXCR on the multiplex PCR reads. The table shows 100,000 to 120,000 distinct CDR3 sequences, with around 82% occurring only once. This sample's RNA came from whole unsorted tissue. What was sequenced was lung tumor tissue. These receptors were obtained from a man between 65 and 79 years old with non-small cell lung cancer.

This clonotype showed up just a few times. The rearrangement links TRBV18 to TRBJ2-7; D tentatively reads TRBD1 or TRBD2 (5 bases each). V was cut by 5 bases and J by 2 bases, with 7 bases left in between. The CDR3 is made up of 12 amino acids. Per the germline V gene, CDR1 is KGHSH and CDR2 is LQKENI. The CDR3 loop is CASSGGTYEQYF. The CDR3 nucleotides are TGTGCCAGCTCAGGGGGAACCTACGAGCAGTACTTC.

In regard to this clonotype: The junction departs from germline at one end; a sequencing error may be responsible. V is TRBV12-3 or TRBV12-4 and J is TRBJ2-5; D perhaps matches TRBD2 (6 bases). This CDR3 region has 15 residues. The CDR3 sequence is CASSGLTGVVETHYF. The CDR3 DNA sequence: TGTGCCAGCAGCGGGCTAACGGGAGTGGTGGAGACCCACTATTTC.

Concerning this clonotype: Likely a read error: the CDR3 ends without its conserved phenylalanine or tryptophan. It is unclear where the CDR3 begins or ends on the DNA, so no DNA is shown, and the CDR3 is as TCRdb lists it. The chain is built from TRBV6-5 and TRBJ1-1; the table's D call TRBD1 went unverified against the DNA. Germline CDR1 MNHEY, CDR2 SVGAGI. Ends included, the CDR3 has 14 residues. The CDR3 loop reads CASSQTGCRRETFY.

Concerning this clonotype itself: The missing conserved phenylalanine or tryptophan at the end of this CDR3 makes a read error likely. Because the CDR3's place on the DNA is in doubt, the DNA is left out and the CDR3 is given as listed by TCRdb. V is TRBV10-3 and J is TRBJ2-7; TRBD1 is the table's D call, not checked against the DNA. Germline V gives CDR1 ENHRY, CDR2 SYGVKD. With termini counted, the CDR3 has 12 amino acids. This CDR3 is CAISSAGQEQYS.

With regard to this clonotype: At one end, the junction sequence differs from germline, possibly due to a read error. Here the CDR3 DNA reads TGTGCCAGCAGCTACTCGGGCCGAGGAGTCTATGGCTACACCTTC. This sequence encodes CASSYSGRGVYGYTF. The rearrangement joins TRBV6-5 to TRBJ1-2; D uncertain. This CDR3 contains 15 residues. Looked up from germline, CDR1 is MNHEY and CDR2 is SVGAGI.

This clonotype was observed a few times. The CDR3 spells CAISSEGVRSYEQYF. CDR3 nucleotides: TGTGCCATCAGTTCAGAGGGGGTGAGGTCCTACGAGCAGTACTTC. The chain uses TRBV7-9 and TRBJ2-7; D possibly corresponds to TRBD1 (6 bases). This CDR3 has 15 amino acids. Germline V gene lookup returns CDR1 SEHNR and CDR2 FQNEAQ (reference sequence). V was cut by 10 bases and J by 1 base, with 20 bases left in between.

Remarks on this clonotype: The missing conserved phenylalanine or tryptophan at the end of this CDR3 makes a read error likely. V is TRBV6-2 or TRBV6-3 and J is TRBJ2-7; 10 nucleotides align to TRBD2. The CDR3 extends over 16 amino acids. The V gene's germline CDR1 is MNHEY and CDR2 SVGEGT. CDR3 protein: CARSYDFLAGEGEQYL. CDR3 DNA sequence: TGTGCCAGAAGTTACGACTTCCTAGCGGGAGAAGGCGAGCAGTACTTG.

Regarding this clonotype: This may be a read error: a much more frequent sequence differs by one nucleotide. The J gene is TRBJ2-3, the V gene TRBV5-4; tentatively, D is TRBD1 (6 bases). CDR3 length equals 16 residues. Germline V gene lookup returns CDR1 SGHNT and CDR2 YYREEE (reference sequence). CDR3 in amino acids: CASRVGLQGNTGTQYF. CDR3 bases: TGTGCCAGCAGAGTCGGGCTGCAGGGGAACACAGGTACGCAGTATTTT.

The chain employs TRBV12-3 or TRBV12-4 and TRBJ1-2; D might be TRBD1 (5 bases). There are 14 residues in the CDR3. Between the trimmed V and J ends, which lost 6 bases and 4 bases, there was a span of 15 bases. CDR3 in amino acids: CASRMQGLAYGYTF. CDR3 bases: TGTGCCAGCAGGATGCAGGGTCTCGCCTATGGCTACACCTTC.

This clonotype was recorded many times. The chain employs TRBV11-2 and TRBJ1-2; TRBD1 matches at 8 bases. Germline trimming cut 5 bases from V and 6 bases from J; bases unmatched to any gene: 8. Germline CDR1 SGHAT, CDR2 FQNNGV. The CDR3 sequence is 14 residues long. DNA for the CDR3: TGTGCCAGCAGCCAAGGACAGGGAACGGATGGCTACACCTTC. Protein: CASSQGQGTDGYTF.

This clonotype was counted a single time. A junction end diverges from the germline sequence, so it may reflect a read error. The chain joins TRBV5-1 to TRBJ2-3; 11 positions agree with TRBD2. This CDR3 contains 17 residues. The germline V gene encodes CDR1 SGHRS and CDR2 YFSETQ. This CDR3 reads CTSSEGPLAGVTDAQYF. The DNA for the CDR3 is TGCACCAGCAGTGAAGGGCCACTAGCGGGAGTGACAGATGCGCAGTATTTT. Full variable domain (outside the CDR3, taken from reference TRBV5-1 and TRBJ2-3): KAGVTQTPRYLIKTRGQQVTLSCSPISGHRSVSWYQQTPGQGLQFLFEYFSETQRNKGNFPGRFSGRQFSNSRSEMNVSTLELGDSALYLCTSSEGPLAGVTDAQYFGPGTRLTVL.

Concerning this clonotype: It may be a read error: a sequence one base away is much more abundant. The CDR3 sequence is CASTWANPASSYNEQFF. The CDR3 nucleotides read TGCGCCAGCACCTGGGCCAATCCCGCTAGCTCCTACAATGAGCAGTTCTTC. This chain joins TRBV5-1 and TRBJ2-1; D is undetermined. V lost 6 bases, J lost 0 bases, and 19 bases lay in between. The CDR3 totals 17 residues. CDR1 SGHRS and CDR2 YFSETQ come from the germline V gene.

This clonotype is a singleton in its sample. One junction end does not reproduce the germline sequence, and a read error may be involved. V and J are TRBV6-2 or TRBV6-3 and TRBJ2-1; maybe TRBD2 (6 bases). The CDR3 runs to 14 residues. Germline assignment: CDR1 MNHEY and CDR2 SVGEGT. CDR3 region: CASSHPGLINKQFF. CDR3 in DNA: TGTGCCAGCAGTCACCCCGGACTAATCAATAAGCAGTTCTTC.

Of note for this clonotype: A much larger clone lies a single base off, so this may be a read error. The rearrangement joins TRBV28 to TRBJ2-3, with 7 bases that match TRBD1. Losses at the gene ends were 7 bases for V and 6 bases for J; bases not matched to a gene: 16. CDR3 size: 16 residues. Germline loops: CDR1 MDHEN, CDR2 SYDVKM. CDR3 residues: CASNYYGTARFDTQYF. DNA of the CDR3: TGTGCCAGCAATTACTACGGGACAGCCAGGTTTGATACGCAGTATTTT. Full variable domain (missing parts from reference TRBV28 and TRBJ2-3): DVKVTQSSRYLVKRTGEKVFLECVQDMDHENMFWYRQDPGLGLRLIYFSYDVKMKEKGDIPEGYSVSREKKERFSLILESASTNQTSMYLCASNYYGTARFDTQYFGPGTRLTVL.

The chain is built from TRBV6-2 or TRBV6-3 and TRBJ1-2; maybe TRBD1 (5 bases). The CDR3 has 15 amino acids. CDR1 and CDR2 from the germline V gene are MNHEY and SVGEGT. The germline V and J ends were trimmed by 6 bases and 1 base, with 15 bases remaining between them. CDR3 residues: CASSRMTVLNYGYTF. For the CDR3, the DNA is TGTGCCAGCAGCCGAATGACAGTTCTTAACTATGGCTACACCTTC.

This clonotype was observed many times. This chain connects TRBV4-1 to TRBJ1-6; D may be TRBD1 (6 bases). Trimming stripped 3 bases from V and 10 bases from J, with 16 bases between. The V gene's germline CDR1 is MGHRA and CDR2 YSYEKL. The CDR3 is 15 residues long. CDR3 nucleotides: TGCGCCAGCAGCCATACAGGGCCCCTTCAGTCACCCCTCCACTTT. Its protein product is CASSHTGPLQSPLHF.

This sequence joins TRBV5-1 and TRBJ1-4, with D perhaps matching TRBD1 (5 bases). The ends were cut back, 6 bases at V and 5 bases at J, with 14 bases in the middle. CDR1 is SGHRS, CDR2 YFSETQ, per germline. The CDR3 loop spans 14 amino acids. CDR3 residues: CASNLREGNEKLFF. The DNA for the CDR3 is TGCGCCAGCAACCTGAGAGAGGGGAATGAAAAACTGTTTTTT.

V usage is TRBV12-3 or TRBV12-4 and J usage is TRBJ2-7; TRBD1 is a possible D gene (6 bases). The CDR3 sequence is 17 residues long. The germline V and J ends were trimmed by 6 bases and 7 bases, with 28 bases remaining between them. The CDR3 DNA reads as TGTGCCAGCAGCCTTCTGCCTGGACAGAAATCTTCAATGGAGCAGTACTTC. As protein: CASSLLPGQKSSMEQYF.

Of note for this clonotype: Germline and junction disagree at one end, which may indicate a read error. The chain carries TRBV12-3 or TRBV12-4 and TRBJ2-3; 8 nucleotides align to TRBD1. The CDR3 is 14 amino acids. CDR3 sequence: CPSGRGQDTDTQYF. The CDR3 nucleotides are TGTCCCAGCGGCCGGGGACAGGACACAGATACGCAGTATTTT.

Worth noting for this clonotype: Germline is not matched at one junction end, which may reflect a read error. The chain carries TRBV11-2 and TRBJ2-7; perhaps D is TRBD1 or TRBD2 (5 bases each). Germline CDR1 SGHAT, CDR2 FQNNGV. The CDR3 totals 13 residues. CDR3 nucleotides: TGTACCAGCAGCCAAGGGACCGAGCGCAAGCAGTACTTC. Translation gives CTSSQGTERKQYF.

A remark on this clonotype: At one boundary the junction diverges from the germline segment, which might be a read error. The chain couples TRBV11-2 to TRBJ2-2, with D hard to call. This CDR3 contains 15 residues. Germline V CDR1 and CDR2: SGHAT, FQNNGV. CDR3: CAISPSRMYTGELFF. The CDR3 DNA reads TGTGCCATCAGCCCAAGCAGAATGTACACCGGGGAGCTGTTTTTT.

Remarks on this clonotype: The CDR3 carries no conserved terminal phenylalanine or tryptophan, so it likely arises from a read error. V gene TRBV11-3 combines with J gene TRBJ1-2; D remains ambiguous. The CDR3 runs to 13 residues. Per the germline V gene, CDR1 is SGHNT and CDR2 is YENEEA. The CDR3 DNA is TGTGTCAGCAGCTTACTTATGGGCTATGTCTACACCGTC. Translated, it gives CVSSLLMGYVYTV.

A note on this clonotype: One end of the junction is discordant with germline, which a read error may explain. The chain combines TRBV5-5 with TRBJ2-7; 8 bases are a match to TRBD1. The CDR3 contains 13 residues. Germline CDR1 and CDR2: SGHKS and YYEKEE (reference sequence). In nucleotides, the CDR3 is TGTGCTAGCAGTCCCGGACAGGGCTACGAGCATTACTTC. It codes for CASSPGQGYEHYF.

A remark on this clonotype: This CDR3 is missing its conserved last phenylalanine or tryptophan, likely due to a read error. This chain joins TRBV6-5 and TRBJ2-5; 9 bases are shared with TRBD2. The CDR3 spans 15 residues. Germline V gene lookup returns CDR1 MNHEY and CDR2 SVGAGI. CDR3 residues: CARSYLAGSAETQYI. The CDR3 coding sequence is TGTGCCAGGAGTTACCTAGCGGGGTCGGCAGAGACCCAGTACATC.

The chain employs TRBV6-2 or TRBV6-3 and TRBJ2-2; D call uncertain. Germline V gives CDR1 MNHEY, CDR2 SVGEGT. CDR3 size: 12 residues. The DNA of the CDR3 is TGTAGTAGCAGTACCAACACCGGGGAGCTGTTTTTT. This gives the protein CSSSTNTGELFF.

A note on this clonotype: An end of the junction differs from the germline gene, which may be a read error. The J gene is TRBJ1-4, the V gene TRBV11-2; TRBD1 is a possible D gene (5 bases). This CDR3 region has 15 residues. CDR1 SGHAT and CDR2 FQNNGV come from the germline V gene. The CDR3 DNA follows: TGCGCCAGCAGCTCTAGAAGGGGTACTAATGAAAAACAGTTTTTT. Residues: CASSSRRGTNEKQFF.

In this sample, this clonotype turned up a few times. This chain links TRBV29-1 with TRBJ2-5; no firm D call. The germline V gene encodes CDR1 SQVTM and CDR2 ANQGSEA. This CDR3 is built from 16 residues. Written as DNA, the CDR3 is TGCAGAGCCAAGTCCTACCTCCAGGCAGGTCAAGAGACCCAGTACTTC. Protein product: CRAKSYLQAGQETQYF.

Turning to this clonotype: Given the absence of the conserved phenylalanine or tryptophan at the CDR3 end, a read error is likely. The V call is TRBV11-3, the J call TRBJ1-1; D might be TRBD1 (5 bases). Germline V gene data show CDR1 as SGHNT and CDR2 as YENEEA. This CDR3 has 16 residues. CDR3 sequence: CAGSLKTVWMNTEAFL. The CDR3 nucleotides read TGTGCCGGCAGCTTAAAGACAGTGTGGATGAACACTGAAGCTTTCTTA.